The rows below give T cell receptor beta chains drawn from one sample of a study of cytomegalovirus exposure and HLA in healthy donors. TCRdb's copy holds only in-frame clones and misses some; the assay was immunoSEQ multiplex PCR. The data contain roughly 140,000 clones, under 70% of them singletons. Source material: PBMCs. Receptor source: a woman in her twenties or thirties in good health and CMV-seropositive. CDR3s include the opening cysteine and the closing phenylalanine or tryptophan. D genes are given only for firm matches. The listing skips clone size in some rows; elsewhere it reads once, few, many or a size class.

v_call: TRBV29-1; d_call: TRBD2; clone_size: NA; j_call: TRBJ2-1; cdr3_nt: TGCAGCGTTGAAGGCCAGCGGGAGGCTTACAATGAGCAGTTCTTC; cdr3_aa: CSVEGQREAYNEQFF
v_call: TRBV7-2; d_call: NA; clone_size: NA; j_call: TRBJ1-2; cdr3_nt: TGTGCCAGCAGCTTTGCAGGGGCTGGAGGCTACACCTTC; cdr3_aa: CASSFAGAGGYTF
v_call: TRBV7-9; d_call: TRBD1; clone_size: NA; j_call: TRBJ1-1; cdr3_nt: TGTGCCAGCAGCCCAGGGGAGGGGGGACAGGGGTTAGAAGCTTTCTTT; cdr3_aa: CASSPGEGGQGLEAFF
v_call: TRBV5-6; d_call: NA; clone_size: NA; j_call: TRBJ1-4; cdr3_nt: TGTGCCAGCAGCTTGGACTTGAACAATGAAAAACTGTTTTTT; cdr3_aa: CASSLDLNNEKLFF
v_call: TRBV10-2; d_call: NA; clone_size: NA; j_call: TRBJ1-1; cdr3_nt: TGCGCCAGCAGTGTAGCGGGGGGCAGGACTGAAGCTTTCTTT; cdr3_aa: CASSVAGGRTEAFF
v_call: TRBV19; d_call: NA; clone_size: NA; j_call: TRBJ1-2; cdr3_nt: TGTGCCAGATCCCAGCTTCTAGCTAACTATGGCTACACCTTC; cdr3_aa: CARSQLLANYGYTF
v_call: TRBV6-5; d_call: NA; clone_size: NA; j_call: TRBJ1-2; cdr3_nt: TGTGCCAGCACCCCTCACGGGGATGGCTATGGCTACACCTTC; cdr3_aa: CASTPHGDGYGYTF
v_call: TRBV10-3; d_call: TRBD2; clone_size: NA; j_call: TRBJ2-2; cdr3_nt: TGTGCCATCAGAGCGGGATCGAACACCGGGGAGCTGTTTTTT; cdr3_aa: CAIRAGSNTGELFF
v_call: TRBV5-5; d_call: NA; clone_size: NA; j_call: TRBJ2-1; cdr3_nt: TGTGCCAGCAGGCCCGATCGAGGTTACAATGAGCAGTTCTTC; cdr3_aa: CASRPDRGYNEQFF
v_call: TRBV2; d_call: NA; clone_size: NA; j_call: TRBJ1-5; cdr3_nt: TGTGCCAGCAGAGGACAGAACAATCAGCCCCAGCATTTT; cdr3_aa: CASRGQNNQPQHF
v_call: TRBV28; d_call: TRBD2; clone_size: NA; j_call: TRBJ2-1; cdr3_nt: TGTGCCAGCAGCAACCTAGGGGCGGGGGGCGATGAGCAGTTCTTC; cdr3_aa: CASSNLGAGGDEQFF
v_call: TRBV28; d_call: TRBD1; clone_size: NA; j_call: TRBJ1-1; cdr3_nt: TGTGCCAGCAGTTTAATACCAGGGGGCGGCACTGAAGCTTTCTTT; cdr3_aa: CASSLIPGGGTEAFF
v_call: TRBV6-6; d_call: TRBD1; clone_size: few; j_call: TRBJ1-5; cdr3_nt: TGTGCCAGCAGACCCGGACAGGGAGGACCCCAGCATTTT; cdr3_aa: CASRPGQGGPQHF
v_call: TRBV18; d_call: TRBD1; clone_size: NA; j_call: TRBJ2-1; cdr3_nt: TGTGCCAGCTCATCACTTCTTATGAGGGGGCTGGGAGAGAATGAGCAGTTCTTC; cdr3_aa: CASSSLLMRGLGENEQFF
v_call: TRBV5-6; d_call: NA; clone_size: NA; j_call: TRBJ2-5; cdr3_nt: TGTGCCAGCAGCTTTGGGGCAGGTCGTGAGACCCAGTACTTC; cdr3_aa: CASSFGAGRETQYF
v_call: TRBV19; d_call: NA; clone_size: NA; j_call: TRBJ1-2; cdr3_nt: TGTGCCAGTAGTCCCCTAGGGGATGGCTACACCTTC; cdr3_aa: CASSPLGDGYTF